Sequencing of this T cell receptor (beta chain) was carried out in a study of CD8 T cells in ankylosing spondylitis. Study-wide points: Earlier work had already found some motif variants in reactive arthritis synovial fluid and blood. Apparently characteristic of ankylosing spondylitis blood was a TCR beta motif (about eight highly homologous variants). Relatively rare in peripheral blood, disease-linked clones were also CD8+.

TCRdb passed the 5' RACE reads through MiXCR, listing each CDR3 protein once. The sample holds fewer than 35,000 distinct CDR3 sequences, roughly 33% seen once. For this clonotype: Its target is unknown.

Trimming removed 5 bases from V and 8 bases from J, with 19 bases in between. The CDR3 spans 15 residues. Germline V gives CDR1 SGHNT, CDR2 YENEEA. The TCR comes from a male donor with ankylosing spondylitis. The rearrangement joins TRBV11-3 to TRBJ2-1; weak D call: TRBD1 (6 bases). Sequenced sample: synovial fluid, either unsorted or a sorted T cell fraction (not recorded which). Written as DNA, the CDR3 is TGTGCCAGCAGCCCATCACAGGGTGTAGTTGATGAGCAGTTCTTC. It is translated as CASSPSQGVVDEQFF.